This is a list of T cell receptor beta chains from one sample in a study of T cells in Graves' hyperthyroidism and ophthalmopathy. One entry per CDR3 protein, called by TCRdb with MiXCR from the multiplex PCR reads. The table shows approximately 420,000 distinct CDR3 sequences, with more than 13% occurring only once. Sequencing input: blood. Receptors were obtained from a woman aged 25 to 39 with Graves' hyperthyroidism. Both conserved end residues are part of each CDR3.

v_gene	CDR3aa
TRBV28	CASSFGYSGNTIYF
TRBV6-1	CAGQEGRGVDTEAFF
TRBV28	CASIRTGRNYGYTF
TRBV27	CASSFEATFWYEQYF
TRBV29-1	CSGQLWNEQFF
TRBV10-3	CATSSGETSTDTQYF
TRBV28	CASTLGLASFNEQFF
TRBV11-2	CASSARGYSTDTQYF
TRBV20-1	CSFDRYTYEQYF
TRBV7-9	CASLSTGVPSEQYF
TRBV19	CASSIGDRRTGELLF
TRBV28	CASRPPLGGITEAFF
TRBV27	CASSFLPGTDTEAFF
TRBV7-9	CASSLEDRGYGYTF
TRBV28	CASSLSPSGRHLYNEQFF
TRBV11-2	CASSLAPATYEQYF
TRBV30	CAWSGLNEYNSPLHF
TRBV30	CAWSVASPDTDTQYF
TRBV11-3	CASSLHSGSTDTQYF
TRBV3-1	CASSQDWGEVGTPQYNEQFF
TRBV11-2	CASSLASGRLVRQYF
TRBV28	CASSFSGKQDTQYF
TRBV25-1	CVSSEYSEQYF
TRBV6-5	CASSYADRELTEAFF
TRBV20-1	CSASGTSFRSYNEQFF
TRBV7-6	CASSLDWGETQYF
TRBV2	CASSDGTSTDTQYF
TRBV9	CASSTRAYNEQFF
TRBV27	CASRGLAGSTDTQYF
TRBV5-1	CASSGGTGRDEQFF
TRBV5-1	CASSQPGDTQYF
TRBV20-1	CSAMGLVNYYEQYF
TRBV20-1	CSARQQGSIRGYTF
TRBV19	CASNIVQGATGELFF
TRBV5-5	CASSLEGSLAEAFF
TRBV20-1	CSAHRQGNSPLHF
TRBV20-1	CSATSVTGANEQFF
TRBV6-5	CASSYPHGPNNSPLHF
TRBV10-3	CATKGGDFWEQFF
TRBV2	CASRRDSLNEKLFF
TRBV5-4	CASSLVDLGDGYTF